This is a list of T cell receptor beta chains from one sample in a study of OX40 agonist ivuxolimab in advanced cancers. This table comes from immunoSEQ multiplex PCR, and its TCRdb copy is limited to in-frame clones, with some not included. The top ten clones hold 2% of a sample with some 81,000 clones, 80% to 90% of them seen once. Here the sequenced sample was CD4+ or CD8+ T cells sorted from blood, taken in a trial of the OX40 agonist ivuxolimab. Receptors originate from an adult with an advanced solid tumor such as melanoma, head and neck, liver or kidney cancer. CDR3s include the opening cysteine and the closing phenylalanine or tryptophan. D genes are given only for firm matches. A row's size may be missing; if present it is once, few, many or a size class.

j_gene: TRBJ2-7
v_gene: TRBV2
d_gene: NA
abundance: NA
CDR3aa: CASSDPFRWEQYF
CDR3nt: TGTGCCAGCAGCGACCCGTTCCGGTGGGAGCAGTACTTC

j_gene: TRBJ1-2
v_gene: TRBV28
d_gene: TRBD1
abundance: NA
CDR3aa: CASSSGQGALHGYTF
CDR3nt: TGTGCCAGCAGTTCAGGACAGGGGGCCCTCCATGGCTACACCTTC

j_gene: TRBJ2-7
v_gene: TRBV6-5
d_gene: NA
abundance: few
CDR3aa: CASSYGGTYEQYF
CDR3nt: TGTGCCAGCAGTTACGGGGGAACCTACGAGCAGTACTTC

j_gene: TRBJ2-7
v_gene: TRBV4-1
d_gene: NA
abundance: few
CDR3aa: CASSQRFSTVGPYEQYF
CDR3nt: TGCGCCAGCAGCCAGAGATTCTCGACAGTAGGGCCCTACGAGCAGTACTTC

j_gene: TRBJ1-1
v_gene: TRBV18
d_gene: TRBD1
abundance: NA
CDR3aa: CASSEGTGTGTEAFF
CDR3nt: TGTGCCAGCTCAGAAGGGACAGGGACGGGGACTGAAGCTTTCTTT

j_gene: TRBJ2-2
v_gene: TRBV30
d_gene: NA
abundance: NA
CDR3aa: CAWSGLGPTGTGELFF
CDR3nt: TGTGCCTGGAGCGGCCTGGGGCCTACGGGGACCGGGGAGCTGTTTTTT

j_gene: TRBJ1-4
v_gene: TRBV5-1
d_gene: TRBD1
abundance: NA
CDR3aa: CASSLGRGHEKLFF
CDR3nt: TGCGCCAGCAGCTTGGGCAGGGGGCATGAAAAACTGTTTTTT

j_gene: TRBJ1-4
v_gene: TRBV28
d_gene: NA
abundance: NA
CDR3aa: CASSRGDRGLRKLFF
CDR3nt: TGTGCCAGCAGCCGGGGGGACCGCGGATTACGAAAACTGTTTTTT

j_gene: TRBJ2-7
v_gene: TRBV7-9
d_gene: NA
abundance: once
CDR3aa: CASSWVSYEQYF
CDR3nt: TGTGCCAGCAGTTGGGTCTCCTACGAGCAGTACTTC

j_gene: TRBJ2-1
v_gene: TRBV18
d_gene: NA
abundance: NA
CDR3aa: CASSRARSDEQFF
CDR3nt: TGTGCCAGCTCGCGTGCTCGATCGGATGAGCAGTTCTTC

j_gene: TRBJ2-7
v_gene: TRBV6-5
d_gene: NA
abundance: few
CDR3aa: CATTLGDQQYF
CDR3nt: TGTGCCACTACACTAGGGGACCAGCAGTACTTC

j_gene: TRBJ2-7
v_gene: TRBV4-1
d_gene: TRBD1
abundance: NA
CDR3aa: CASSLWVEGATSYEQYF
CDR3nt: TGCGCCAGCAGCCTTTGGGTAGAGGGGGCAACCTCCTACGAGCAGTACTTC

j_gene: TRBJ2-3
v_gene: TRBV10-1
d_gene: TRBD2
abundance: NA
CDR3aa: CASSEAGDSTDTQYF
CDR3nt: TGCGCCAGCAGTGAGGCGGGGGACAGCACAGATACGCAGTATTTT

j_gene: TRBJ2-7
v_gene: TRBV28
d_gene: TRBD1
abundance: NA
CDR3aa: CASSSGRGGDEQYF
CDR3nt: TGTGCCAGCAGTTCTGGAAGAGGGGGCGACGAGCAGTACTTC

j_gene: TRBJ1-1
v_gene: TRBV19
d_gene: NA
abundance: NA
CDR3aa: CASSPARDTEAFF
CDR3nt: TGTGCCAGTAGTCCGGCACGGGACACTGAAGCTTTCTTT

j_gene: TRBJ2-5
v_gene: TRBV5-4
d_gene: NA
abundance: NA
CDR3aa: CASSFAQETQYF
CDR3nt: TGTGCCAGCAGCTTTGCCCAAGAGACCCAGTACTTC

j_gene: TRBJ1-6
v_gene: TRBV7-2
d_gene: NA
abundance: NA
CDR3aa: CASSLNPRGASPLHF
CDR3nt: TGTGCCAGCAGCTTAAATCCCAGGGGTGCTTCACCCCTCCACTTT

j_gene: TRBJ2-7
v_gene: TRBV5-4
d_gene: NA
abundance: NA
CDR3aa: CASSPSRGQEDYEQYF
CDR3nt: TGTGCCAGCAGCCCCAGTAGAGGGCAGGAAGACTACGAGCAGTACTTC

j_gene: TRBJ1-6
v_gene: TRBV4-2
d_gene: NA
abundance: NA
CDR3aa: CASSQDIPGATYNSPLHF
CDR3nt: TGTGCCAGCAGCCAAGATATCCCAGGAGCTACCTATAATTCACCCCTCCACTTT

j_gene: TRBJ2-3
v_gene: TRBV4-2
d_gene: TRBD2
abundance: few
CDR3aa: CASSRFGGGGGHTQYF
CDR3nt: TGTGCCAGCAGCCGGTTTGGCGGGGGGGGAGGACATACGCAGTATTTT

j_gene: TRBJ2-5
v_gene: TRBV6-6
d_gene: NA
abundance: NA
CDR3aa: CASSYSDLQGQETQYF
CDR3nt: TGTGCCAGCAGTTACTCGGATTTACAGGGCCAAGAGACCCAGTACTTC

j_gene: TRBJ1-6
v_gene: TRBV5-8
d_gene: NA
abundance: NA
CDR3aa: CASSIQNSPLHF
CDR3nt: TGTGCCAGCAGCATACAAAATTCACCCCTCCACTTT

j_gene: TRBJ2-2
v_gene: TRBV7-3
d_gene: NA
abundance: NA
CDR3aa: CASSLTVQNTGELFF
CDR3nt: TGTGCCAGCAGCTTAACGGTGCAGAACACCGGGGAGCTGTTTTTT

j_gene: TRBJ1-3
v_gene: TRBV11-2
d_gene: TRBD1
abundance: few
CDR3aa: CASALYRGTGNTIYF
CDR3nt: TGTGCCAGCGCCTTATACAGGGGTACTGGAAACACCATATATTTT

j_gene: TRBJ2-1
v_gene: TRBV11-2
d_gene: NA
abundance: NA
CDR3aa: CASSSAFRRGAGSEQFF
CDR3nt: TGTGCCAGCAGCTCAGCCTTTCGCCGGGGTGCTGGGTCGGAGCAGTTCTTC

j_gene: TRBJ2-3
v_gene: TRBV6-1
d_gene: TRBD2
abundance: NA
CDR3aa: CASSDHGLAGGRDTQYF
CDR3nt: TGTGCCAGCAGTGACCACGGACTAGCGGGGGGGCGAGATACGCAGTATTTT

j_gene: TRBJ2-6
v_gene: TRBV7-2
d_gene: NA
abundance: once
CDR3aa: CASSLASWLLDYNSGANVLTF
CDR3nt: TGTGCCAGCAGCTTAGCATCCTGGCTCCTTGATTATAACTCTGGGGCCAACGTCCTGACTTTC

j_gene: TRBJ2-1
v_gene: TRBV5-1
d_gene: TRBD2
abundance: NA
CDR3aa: CASSFLAGGLYNEQFF
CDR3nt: TGCGCCAGCAGCTTCTTAGCGGGGGGGCTTTACAATGAGCAGTTCTTC

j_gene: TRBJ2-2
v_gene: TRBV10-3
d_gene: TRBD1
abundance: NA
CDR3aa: CAISRQGMPTGELFF
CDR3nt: TGTGCCATCAGTAGACAGGGGATGCCCACCGGGGAGCTGTTTTTT

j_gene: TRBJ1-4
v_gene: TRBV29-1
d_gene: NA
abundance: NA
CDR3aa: CSVEGWGTLGEKLFF
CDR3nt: TGCAGCGTTGAAGGTTGGGGGACTCTGGGTGAAAAACTGTTTTTT

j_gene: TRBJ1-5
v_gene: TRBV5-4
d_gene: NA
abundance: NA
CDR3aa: CASSLGGFNSNQPQHF
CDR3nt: TGTGCCAGCAGCTTGGGAGGGTTCAATAGCAATCAGCCCCAGCATTTT

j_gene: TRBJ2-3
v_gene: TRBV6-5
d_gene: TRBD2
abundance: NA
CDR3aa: CASKEAGTTDTQYF
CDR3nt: TGTGCCAGCAAAGAAGCGGGGACGACAGATACGCAGTATTTT

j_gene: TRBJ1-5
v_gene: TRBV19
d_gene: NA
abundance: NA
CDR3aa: CATNGPFNQPQHF
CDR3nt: TGTGCCACCAACGGGCCGTTCAATCAGCCCCAGCATTTT

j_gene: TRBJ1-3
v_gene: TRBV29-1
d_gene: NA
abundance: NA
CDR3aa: CSVERGAGNTIYF
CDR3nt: TGCAGCGTTGAGCGGGGTGCTGGAAACACCATATATTTT

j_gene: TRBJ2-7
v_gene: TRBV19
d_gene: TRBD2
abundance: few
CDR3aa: CASSIGGTSPQYF
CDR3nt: TGTGCCAGTAGTATTGGAGGGACTAGCCCCCAGTACTTC

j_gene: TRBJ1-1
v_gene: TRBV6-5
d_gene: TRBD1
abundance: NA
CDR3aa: CASSSLGTGRGTEAFF
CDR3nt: TGTGCCAGCAGTTCCCTCGGGACAGGGCGGGGGACTGAAGCTTTCTTT

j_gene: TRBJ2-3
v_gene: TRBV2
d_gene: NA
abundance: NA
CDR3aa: CASSDGRGATDTQYF
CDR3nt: TGTGCCAGCAGCGACGGACGGGGGGCAACAGATACGCAGTATTTT

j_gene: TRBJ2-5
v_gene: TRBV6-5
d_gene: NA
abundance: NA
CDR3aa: CASSYSQRGVETQYF
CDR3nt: TGTGCCAGCAGTTACTCGCAGAGAGGAGTTGAGACCCAGTACTTC

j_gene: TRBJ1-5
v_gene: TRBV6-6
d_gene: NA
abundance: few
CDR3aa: CASSPDRRPSAQHF
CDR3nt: TGTGCCAGCAGTCCAGACAGGCGCCCCTCGGCCCAGCATTTT

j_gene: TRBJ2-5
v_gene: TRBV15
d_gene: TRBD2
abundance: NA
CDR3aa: CATSRDRGGGETQYF
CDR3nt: TGTGCCACCAGCAGAGATCGGGGGGGCGGAGAGACCCAGTACTTC

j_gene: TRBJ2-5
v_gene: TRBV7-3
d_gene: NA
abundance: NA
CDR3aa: CASSPGDGQETQYF
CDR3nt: TGTGCCAGCAGCCCAGGGGACGGACAAGAGACCCAGTACTTC